The 31 T cell receptor beta chains below all came from one sample that was sequenced in a study of CD8 T cells in ankylosing spondylitis. TCRdb used MiXCR to reprocess the 5' RACE reads, holding one entry per CDR3 protein. The table records about 230,000 distinct CDR3 sequences, under 8.5% of them present only once. Sequencing was performed on blood, either unsorted or a sorted T cell fraction (not recorded which). All receptors derive from a female donor with ankylosing spondylitis or in good health (not recorded which).

This clonotype has at least ten counts. The chain is built from TRBV12-3 or TRBV12-4 and TRBJ2-7; 12 nucleotides align to TRBD2. The CDR3 spans 15 residues. The trim removed 6 bases at V and 6 bases at J, leaving 9 bases unmatched. As DNA, the CDR3 is TGTGCCAGCAGCCAGACTAGCGGGAGATGGGGCGAGCAGTACTTC. It codes for CASSQTSGRWGEQYF.

This clonotype was seen many times. The gene calls are TRBV20-1 and TRBJ1-1, with D hard to call. The CDR3 is 13 residues long. Per the germline V gene, CDR1 is DFQATT and CDR2 is SNEGSKA (reference sequence). Trimming cost V 1 base and J 1 base, with 7 bases left between them. For the CDR3, the DNA is TGCAGTGCTAGAGGCCCATCGAACACTGAAGCTTTCTTT. This codes for CSARGPSNTEAFF.

In regard to this clonotype: A much larger clone sits a single nucleotide away, making a read error possible. This sequence joins TRBV29-1 and TRBJ2-7; tentatively, D is TRBD2 (6 bases). This CDR3 region has 15 residues. V shed 6 bases and J shed 2 bases, with 20 bases lying between them. Per the germline V gene, CDR1 is SQVTM and CDR2 is ANQGSEA. Written as DNA, the CDR3 is TGCAGCGTCGGCACCGGGACTGGGTCCCCCTACGAGCAGTACTTC. Encoded protein: CSVGTGTGSPYEQYF.

This clonotype was counted many times. V and J are TRBV5-1 and TRBJ2-4, with 10 bases identical to TRBD1. CDR1 and CDR2 (germline): SGHRS, YFSETQ. J gave up 6 bases and V 0 bases, and 3 bases lay outside the gene matches. The CDR3 runs 15 residues. CDR3 in DNA: TGCGCCAGCAGCTTGGCGGGACAGGGGACAAACATTCAGTACTTC. Its translation: CASSLAGQGTNIQYF.

The table lists this clonotype with many counts. This chain links TRBV5-6 with TRBJ2-1, with 8 positions matching TRBD1. V lost 3 bases to trimming and J lost 9 bases; unmatched junction nucleotides: 11. The CDR3 is made up of 15 amino acids. CDR1 SGHDT and CDR2 YYEEEE come from the germline V gene. CDR3 nucleotide sequence: TGTGCCAGCAGCTCACAGGGGGGCTTATACGGTGAGCAGTTCTTC. Protein product: CASSSQGGLYGEQFF. The full variable domain, in which reference TRBV5-6 and TRBJ2-1 provide the parts outside the CDR3, is DAGVTQSPTHLIKTRGQQVTLRCSPKSGHDTVSWYQQALGQGPQFIFQYYEEEERQRGNFPDRFSGHQFPNYSSELNVNALLLGDSALYLCASSSQGGLYGEQFFGPGTRLTVL.

This clonotype has ten or more counts. CDR3 loop: CASSYRGGGSPPNEQFF. The CDR3 DNA reads TGTGCCAGCAGTTACAGAGGGGGCGGGAGCCCTCCAAATGAGCAGTTCTTC. The chain joins TRBV6-2 or TRBV6-3 to TRBJ2-1; perhaps D is TRBD1 or TRBD2 (7 bases each). CDR3 length: 17 amino acids. Germline CDR1 MNHEY, CDR2 SVGEGT. V was shortened by 2 bases and J by 7 bases, with 21 bases between the two germline ends.

This clonotype was detected ten times or more. This rearrangement joins TRBV6-1 to TRBJ2-5; D uncertain. This CDR3 is built from 13 residues. Between the trimmed V and J ends, which lost 6 bases and 2 bases, there was a span of 10 bases. The germline CDR1 and CDR2 sequences are MNHNS and SASEGT. The CDR3 sequence: CASRTVPQETQYF. The CDR3 nucleotides are TGTGCCAGCAGGACGGTACCACAAGAGACCCAGTACTTC.

This clonotype was found many times. The rearrangement joins TRBV11-2 to TRBJ2-7, with 10 positions matching TRBD2. V lost 3 bases, J lost 9 bases, and 11 bases stayed unmatched. This CDR3 region has 15 residues. Germline V gene data show CDR1 as SGHAT and CDR2 as FQNNGV. CDR3 loop: CASSFGASGRNGQYF. The CDR3 nucleotides are TGTGCCAGCAGCTTCGGCGCTAGCGGGAGAAATGGGCAGTACTTC. The complete variable domain, with remaining parts taken from reference TRBV11-2 and TRBJ2-7, reads EAGVAQSPRYKIIEKRQSVAFWCNPISGHATLYWYQQILGQGPKLLIQFQNNGVVDDSQLPKDRFSAERLKGVDSTLKIQPAKLEDSAVYLCASSFGASGRNGQYFGPGTRLTVT.

For this clonotype: Being one base from a much bigger clone, this may be a read error. CDR3 DNA sequence: TGCAGTGCTAGACTTCAGGGAGGTGGGGCCAACGTCCTGACTTTC. As protein: CSARLQGGGANVLTF. The chain recombines TRBV20-1 with TRBJ2-6, with TRBD2 as a possible D gene (6 bases). Germline V gene data show CDR1 as DFQATT and CDR2 as SNEGSKA (reference sequence). The CDR3 is made up of 15 amino acids. V was trimmed by 2 bases and J by 3 bases, leaving 11 bases between them.

As DNA, the CDR3 is TGTGCCAGCTCACTGACAGGGGAGGATGGCTACACCTTC. Its protein product is CASSLTGEDGYTF. The chain links TRBV18 to TRBJ1-2; 8 nucleotides agree with TRBD1. Trimming took 4 bases from V and 6 from J; bases not matched to a gene: 4. The CDR3 totals 13 residues. Germline assignment: CDR1 KGHSH and CDR2 LQKENI.

This clonotype was recorded at least ten times. V gene TRBV11-2 combines with J gene TRBJ2-1; 7 bases match TRBD2. Germline values: CDR1 SGHAT, CDR2 FQNNGV. With 3 bases clipped from V and 5 bases from J, the junction kept 7 bases outside the gene matches. There are 15 residues in the CDR3. The DNA of the CDR3 is TGTGCCAGCAGCTTCCAAACTAGCGCCCACAATGAGCAGTTCTTC. It is translated as CASSFQTSAHNEQFF.

There are many counts of this clonotype. The chain recombines TRBV15 with TRBJ1-3; unclear D gene. CDR1 LNHNV and CDR2 YYDKDF come from the germline V gene (reference sequence). V dropped 1 base and J dropped 0 bases, with 19 bases sitting between them. The CDR3 has 19 amino acids. This chain's CDR3 is CATSRVLGETGDSGNTIYF. CDR3 bases: TGTGCCACCAGCAGAGTACTCGGTGAGACGGGAGACTCTGGAAACACCATATATTTT. Full variable domain (outside the CDR3, taken from reference TRBV15 and TRBJ1-3): DAMVIQNPRYQVTQFGKPVTLSCSQTLNHNVMYWYQQKSSQAPKLLFHYYDKDFNNEADTPDNFQSRRPNTSFCFLDIRSPGLGDTAMYLCATSRVLGETGDSGNTIYFGEGSWLTVV.

This clonotype was seen many times. J is TRBJ2-2 and V is TRBV7-2, with no clear D. Germline CDR1 reads SGHTA; CDR2 reads FQGNSA. The CDR3 is 15 residues long. V was cut by 5 bases and J by 1 base, with 11 bases left in between. The CDR3 reads CASSVHRQNTGELFF. DNA for the CDR3: TGTGCCAGCAGCGTACATAGACAGAACACCGGGGAGCTGTTTTTT.

The sample holds many counts of this clonotype. This chain uses TRBV10-3 with TRBJ2-3; TRBD2 matches 7 bases. Per germline, CDR1 ENHRY and CDR2 SYGVKD. V shed 10 bases and J 3 bases; nucleotides not matched to a gene: 10. The CDR3 has 14 amino acids. In DNA, the CDR3 is TGTGCCACCCTGAGAGCGGGAACGACAGATACGCAGTATTTT. Amino acid sequence: CATLRAGTTDTQYF.

About this clonotype itself: One end of the junction does not line up with germline, which may come from a read error. V is TRBV28 and J is TRBJ2-7; D perhaps matches TRBD2 (5 bases). This CDR3 is built from 11 residues. Germline V gene data show CDR1 as MDHEN and CDR2 as SYDVKM. CDR3 loop: CASSSGYGQYF. CDR3 DNA sequence: TGTGCCAGCAGTTCGGGGTACGGGCAGTACTTC.

This clonotype has ten or more counts. The J gene is TRBJ2-1, the V gene TRBV5-1; 9 nucleotides agree with TRBD1. Germline V CDR1 and CDR2: SGHRS, YFSETQ. The junction had 9 bases not matched to a gene; V was cut back by 3 bases and J by 8 bases. The CDR3 is 15 residues long. This CDR3 is CASSWTGTGMDEQFF. The CDR3 nucleotides read TGCGCCAGCAGCTGGACCGGGACAGGGATGGATGAGCAGTTCTTC.

This clonotype occurred many times. The chain is built from TRBV7-2 and TRBJ1-1, with TRBD1 matching 8 bases. Trimming cost V 5 bases and J 5 bases; bases outside gene matches: 4. CDR1 and CDR2 from the germline V gene are SGHTA and FQGNSA. The CDR3 is 13 amino acids. Here the CDR3 reads CASSEDRGTEAFF. The DNA of the CDR3 is TGTGCCAGCAGCGAAGACAGGGGAACTGAAGCTTTCTTT.

This clonotype was seen many times. The chain carries TRBV12-3 or TRBV12-4 and TRBJ2-3; the D is unclear. The CDR3 sequence is 15 residues long. V lost 2 bases, J lost 6 bases, and 15 bases lay in between. CDR3 coding DNA: TGTGCCAGCAGTTTAAGGCGAGGAGTAGGGGATACGCAGTATTTT. Amino acid sequence: CASSLRRGVGDTQYF.

This clonotype was detected many times. This rearrangement joins TRBV15 to TRBJ2-7, with 7 bases fitting TRBD2. The trim removed 1 base at V and 5 bases at J, leaving 11 bases unmatched. The CDR3 sequence is 16 residues long. Looked up from germline, CDR1 is LNHNV and CDR2 is YYDKDF (reference sequence). CDR3 region: CATSRGLAGGVNEQYF. The CDR3 region has the DNA TGTGCCACCAGCAGAGGCTTAGCGGGCGGGGTCAACGAGCAGTACTTC. Full variable domain (outside the CDR3, taken from reference TRBV15 and TRBJ2-7): DAMVIQNPRYQVTQFGKPVTLSCSQTLNHNVMYWYQQKSSQAPKLLFHYYDKDFNNEADTPDNFQSRRPNTSFCFLDIRSPGLGDTAMYLCATSRGLAGGVNEQYFGPGTRLTVT.

This clonotype occurred many times. The J gene is TRBJ2-5, the V gene TRBV29-1; no definite D call. The V end lost 3 bases, the J end lost 5 bases, and 10 bases lay between the germline ends. In germline, CDR1 is SQVTM, CDR2 ANQGSEA. The CDR3 length is 12 residues. The CDR3 here is CSVDKGRETQYF. CDR3 nucleotide sequence: TGCAGCGTTGACAAGGGTCGGGAGACCCAGTACTTC.

This clonotype was picked up many times. The chain couples TRBV28 to TRBJ1-6; TRBD1 agrees at 7 bases. With 6 bases clipped from V and 14 bases from J, the junction kept 22 bases outside the gene matches. Germline CDR1 reads MDHEN; CDR2 reads SYDVKM. This CDR3 is 17 amino acids long. The CDR3 reads CASSPGTVAVGGRSLHF. In nucleotides, the CDR3 is TGTGCCAGCAGCCCGGGGACAGTCGCTGTTGGGGGTAGATCCCTCCACTTT.

This clonotype was found many times. V and J are TRBV24-1 and TRBJ2-1, with a weak D call TRBD2 (5 bases). There are 13 residues in the CDR3. Trimming removed 4 bases at V and 9 bases at J, with 12 bases between. CDR1 and CDR2 (germline): KGHDR, SFDVKD. The CDR3 protein is CATSEATRSEQFF. The DNA of the CDR3 is TGTGCCACCAGTGAAGCTACTAGATCTGAGCAGTTCTTC.

This clonotype was seen at least ten times. The rearrangement joins TRBV4-3 to TRBJ2-2, with no clear D. The length of the CDR3 is 16 residues. Germline V gene sequence: CDR1 LGHNA, CDR2 YSLEER. The V end lost 0 bases, the J end lost 10 bases, and 18 bases lay between the germline ends. CDR3 nucleotide sequence: TGCGCCAGCAGCCAAGAGTACGACATAGAACGCGAGGAGCTGTTTTTT. It is translated as CASSQEYDIEREELFF.

This clonotype was detected ten times or more. This chain uses TRBV15 with TRBJ2-1; D is perhaps TRBD1 or TRBD2 (5 bases each). The V end was cut by 5 bases, the J end by 4 bases, with 9 bases between. From germline, CDR1 is LNHNV and CDR2 YYDKDF (reference sequence). The CDR3 covers 13 residues. DNA for the CDR3: TGTGCCACCAGCCGGGGACGATACAATGAGCAGTTCTTC. As protein: CATSRGRYNEQFF.

As for this clonotype: A much larger clone differs by one base, so this may be a read error. This sequence joins TRBV20-1 and TRBJ2-1, with TRBD2 matching over 16 bases. Germline values: CDR1 DFQATT, CDR2 SNEGSKA (reference sequence). V trimming: 1 base; J trimming: 12 bases; junction bases outside the gene matches: 12. This CDR3 is built from 17 residues. In DNA, the CDR3 is TGCAGTGCTAGAGGGGGGACTAGCGGGAGGGCCCAAAGGGCGCAGTTCTTC. The encoded protein is CSARGGTSGRAQRAQFF.

This clonotype showed up just a few times. J is TRBJ2-5 and V is TRBV7-6; 10 positions match TRBD2. Germline V gives CDR1 SGHVS, CDR2 FNYEAQ. The trim removed 4 bases at V and 3 bases at J, leaving 5 bases unmatched. This CDR3 has 15 residues. CDR3 bases: TGTGCCAGCAGCTCCGAGCGGGAGGGTAAAGAGACCCAGTACTTC. Translating it yields CASSSEREGKETQYF.

In its sample, this clonotype was seen once. J is TRBJ1-5 and V is TRBV5-5, with TRBD1 as a possible D gene (5 bases). The CDR3 runs to 19 residues. Trimming left V 9 bases short and J 0 bases short, with 28 bases between. Germline V CDR1 and CDR2: SGHKS, YYEKEE (reference sequence). Here the CDR3 reads CATSWGTHDALCSNQPQHF. The CDR3 DNA sequence: TGTGCCACATCTTGGGGGACTCATGATGCACTGTGTAGCAATCAGCCCCAGCATTTT.

In this sample, this clonotype turned up many times. The V gene is TRBV20-1, the J gene TRBJ1-5, with 7 bases that match TRBD1. This CDR3 comprises 13 residues. Germline V gene data show CDR1 as DFQATT and CDR2 as SNEGSKA (reference sequence). J was trimmed by 7 bases and V by 3 bases; bases with no gene match: 6. The CDR3 DNA follows: TGCAGTGCTAGCGGAGGAGGGGGCCAGCCCCAGCATTTT. Protein: CSASGGGGQPQHF.

This clonotype was picked up many times. The rearrangement uses TRBV27 and TRBJ2-5; TRBD1 might be the D (5 bases). The CDR3 runs to 11 residues. V was clipped by 6 bases and J by 4 bases, with 6 bases between them. Germline lookup yields CDR1 MNHEY and CDR2 SMNVEV (reference sequence). CDR3: CASRGLETQYF. The CDR3 DNA reads as TGTGCCAGCAGGGGGCTAGAGACCCAGTACTTC.

The chain has TRBV29-1 and TRBJ2-7; D not certain. Germline values: CDR1 SQVTM, CDR2 ANQGSEA. V was cut by 6 bases and J by 3 bases, with 15 bases left in between. The CDR3 is 13 amino acids. CDR3 nucleotide sequence: TGCAGCGTCCACTTCGCCCCAGGCTACGAGCAGTACTTC. This sequence encodes CSVHFAPGYEQYF.

This clonotype was seen many times. The V call is TRBV7-6, the J call TRBJ2-7, with 10 bases fitting TRBD2. V was pared by 2 bases and J by 1 base, with 11 bases of the junction left unmatched. Germline V gene lookup returns CDR1 SGHVS and CDR2 FNYEAQ. The CDR3 totals 18 residues. The CDR3 sequence is CASSLTVLAGVGSYEQYF. CDR3 sequence (DNA): TGTGCCAGCAGCTTAACTGTCCTAGCGGGAGTCGGATCCTACGAGCAGTACTTC.